This T cell receptor (beta chain) stems from a study of vaccination effects on CD4 cells after COVID-19. Study context: Vaccination of participants consisted of two doses of either the BNT162b2 or mRNA-1273 vaccine. Study-level results: At late timepoints after vaccination, vaccine- and infection-induced clones shrank markedly. Missing from the study were early post-infection timepoints, and its convalescent patients were few.

Data came from immunoSEQ multiplex PCR; TCRdb stores just in-frame clones and leaves some out. In the table there are fewer than 75,000 clones, roughly three quarters of which are singletons. This clone was seen once. Its antigen is as yet unknown. Culturing for more than eight days preceded CD4+ T cell isolation. Prior SARS-CoV-2 infection was absent in the vaccine recipients, as shown by negative nucleocapsid antibodies. The CDR3 is made up of 13 amino acids. Germline V gene sequence: CDR1 MNHEY, CDR2 SVGAGI. Trimming stripped 4 bases from V and 2 bases from J, with 8 bases between. Sequenced here: CD4+ T cells from PBMCs cultured without peptide, sampled before COVID-19 vaccination. The chain combines TRBV6-5 with TRBJ1-2; D gene ambiguous. The source of this sequence is a human donor who received a COVID-19 vaccine. As DNA, the CDR3 is TGTGCCAGCAGTTTAACTGCAAACTATGGCTACACCTTC. It codes for CASSLTANYGYTF.